This TCR beta chain was captured by sequencing in a study of monozygotic twins with inflammatory bowel disease. Germline values: CDR1 SEHNR, CDR2 FQNEAQ (reference sequence). This CDR3 has 11 amino acids. TCRdb reprocessed the 5' RACE reads and keeps a single row for each CDR3 protein, giving no DNA. The sample totals just over 300,000 distinct CDR3 sequences. The J gene is TRBJ2-2, the V gene TRBV7-9. The sequencing input was blood. This clonotype was sampled from a human donor with ulcerative colitis or Crohn's disease, or a healthy co-twin of an affected twin (not recorded which). The CDR3 sequence is CASASAWELFF.